This is a list of T cell receptor beta chains from one sample in a study of control samples from healthy donors and cancer patients. Sequencing was performed with immunoSEQ multiplex PCR; in TCRdb, only in-frame clones are kept and a portion is missing. The table lists about 89,000 clones, around nine tenths of them singletons. Material: blood. The receptors derive from a man under 40 in good health. Each CDR3 is given with its conserved first and last residue. D genes are given only for firm matches. Clone sizes are given selectively: once, few, many, or a class where the clone is expanded.

j_call	clone_size	v_call	d_call	cdr3_nt	cdr3_aa
TRBJ1-1	once	TRBV7-8	TRBD1	TGTGCCAGCGGGACAGGGAGGGACACTGAAGCTTTCTTT	CASGTGRDTEAFF
TRBJ1-3	once	TRBV7-9	NA	TGTGCCAGCAGCCGACAGACCGGACAGAGGAGCGGCACCATATATTTT	CASSRQTGQRSGTIYF
TRBJ2-1	NA	TRBV4-2	TRBD2	TGTGCCAGCAGCCAGGGACTAGTGTCCTACAATGAGCAGTTCTTC	CASSQGLVSYNEQFF
TRBJ2-5	NA	TRBV7-9	TRBD2	TGTGCCAGCAGCTGGCGCGGCGCGGGGGGGTACCAAGAGACCCAGTACTTC	CASSWRGAGGYQETQYF
TRBJ1-1	NA	TRBV6-5	TRBD1	TGTGCCAGCACCCAGGGGGCGCTCACTGAAGCTTTCTTT	CASTQGALTEAFF
TRBJ2-1	few	TRBV30	TRBD2	TGTGCCTGGAGTGTACTTGCGGGGGGGATAGATGAGCAGTTCTTC	CAWSVLAGGIDEQFF
TRBJ2-7	NA	TRBV7-9	TRBD1	TGTGCCAGCAGCCGAATGGGACAGGGGACATACGAGCAGTACTTC	CASSRMGQGTYEQYF
TRBJ2-1	few	TRBV30	NA	TGTGCCTGGAGTCCTGGGAATGAGCAGTTCTTC	CAWSPGNEQFF
TRBJ2-4	NA	TRBV24-1	TRBD1	TGTGCCACCAGTGACGCCTCTCCGGGACAGGGGGATGAAAACATTCAGTACTTC	CATSDASPGQGDENIQYF
TRBJ2-2	few	TRBV19	TRBD2	TGTGCCAGCGGACTAGCCGGCGGGGAGCTGTTTTTT	CASGLAGGELFF
TRBJ2-1	NA	TRBV5-5	NA	TGTGCCAGCAGCTTGGGGAGGGACTCCCCGGAGAATGAGCAGTTCTTC	CASSLGRDSPENEQFF
TRBJ1-2	NA	TRBV5-1	TRBD1	TGCGCCAGCAGCGAGGACAGGGTCACCTATGGCTACACCTTC	CASSEDRVTYGYTF
TRBJ1-5	NA	TRBV27	NA	TGTGCCAGCAGTTTAGGGCAGGGAGGCAATCAGCCCCAGCATTTT	CASSLGQGGNQPQHF
TRBJ1-3	NA	TRBV5-5	NA	TGTGCCAGCAGTTCTACCCCTTCTGGAAACACCATATATTTT	CASSSTPSGNTIYF
TRBJ1-2	NA	TRBV6-6	NA	TGTGCCAGCAGTTACGTTGATTCGGGCTACACCTTC	CASSYVDSGYTF
TRBJ1-2	NA	TRBV19	NA	TGTGCCAGTAGTACGGGGGACTATGGCTACACCTTC	CASSTGDYGYTF
TRBJ1-2	few	TRBV27	TRBD1	TGTGCCAGCAGGGAACAGGGGGATGGCTACACCTTC	CASREQGDGYTF
TRBJ2-7	NA	TRBV25-1	TRBD1	TGTGCCAGCAGTGTCCAGGGGGTCCACGAGCAGTACTTC	CASSVQGVHEQYF
TRBJ1-5	NA	TRBV24-1	TRBD1	TGTGCCACCAGTGATTCCGGACAGGGGGAGATGCCCCAGCATTTT	CATSDSGQGEMPQHF
TRBJ1-5	NA	TRBV10-3	NA	TGTGCCATCAGCGCGGAAGGCAATCAGCCCCAGCATTTT	CAISAEGNQPQHF
TRBJ1-1	once	TRBV7-9	TRBD1	TGTGCCAGCAGCGCGGGACAGCGGAACACTGAAGCTTTCTTT	CASSAGQRNTEAFF
TRBJ1-5	NA	TRBV5-1	NA	TGCGCCAGCAGCTTGGGGGCAGGTGGATTCGACAATCAGCCCCAGCATTTT	CASSLGAGGFDNQPQHF
TRBJ2-2	NA	TRBV27	NA	TGTGCCAGCAGTCCCCGGACCTGGGGCGGGGAGCTGTTTTTT	CASSPRTWGGELFF
TRBJ2-1	NA	TRBV19	TRBD1	TGTGCCAGTAGAAGGACAGGGTTGAATGAGCAGTTCTTC	CASRRTGLNEQFF
TRBJ2-5	NA	TRBV19	TRBD2	TGTGCCAGTAGTACTCTAGCGGGTCAAGAGACCCAGTACTTC	CASSTLAGQETQYF
TRBJ2-3	few	TRBV30	NA	TGTGCCTGGAGTGTGGGGACTAGCACAGATACGCAGTATTTT	CAWSVGTSTDTQYF
TRBJ1-6	medium-sized	TRBV2	NA	TGTGCCAGTGGATGGGGTACCAATTCACCCCTCCACTTT	CASGWGTNSPLHF
TRBJ1-6	NA	TRBV3-1/TRBV3-2	NA	TGTGCCAGCAGCCAAGATCTGGGGGGCGCTGATTCACCCCTCCACTTT	CASSQDLGGADSPLHF
TRBJ2-1	few	TRBV7-9	NA	TGTGCCAGCAGATTAGGAATAAATGAGCAGTTCTTC	CASRLGINEQFF
TRBJ2-5	NA	TRBV6-2/TRBV6-3	NA	TGTGCCAGCAGCCTACAGGGAGCGGGGGAGACCCAGTACTTC	CASSLQGAGETQYF
TRBJ1-4	NA	TRBV4-1	NA	TGCGCCAGCAGCCAAGAGTGGGGTAATGAAAAACTGTTTTTT	CASSQEWGNEKLFF
TRBJ2-4	NA	TRBV9	TRBD2	TGTGCCAGCAGCCCCCGGGGATGGGGGGGGTCCAAAAACATTCAGTACTTC	CASSPRGWGGSKNIQYF
TRBJ2-2	NA	TRBV7-6	TRBD2	TGTGCCAGCAGGCGGGGGGAGGGCACCGGGGAGCTGTTTTTT	CASRRGEGTGELFF
TRBJ2-1	NA	TRBV7-3	NA	TGTGCCAGCAGCTTAACTAGCGCTAATGAGCAGTTCTTC	CASSLTSANEQFF
TRBJ2-5	NA	TRBV6-6	TRBD1	TGTGCCAGCACTATGGACAGGGATGAGACCCAGTACTTC	CASTMDRDETQYF
TRBJ2-1	few	TRBV19	TRBD2	TGTGCCAGTAGTATTGCACTAGCGGGGGGCCTCCTCTCCTACAATGAGCAGTTCTTC	CASSIALAGGLLSYNEQFF
TRBJ1-6	NA	TRBV5-1	TRBD1	TGCGCCAGCAGCCCGACAGGGATCGGTTCACCCCTCCACTTT	CASSPTGIGSPLHF
TRBJ2-7	NA	TRBV19	TRBD2	TGTGCCAGTAGTCCTACTAGCGGGGGATCCTACGAGCAGTACTTC	CASSPTSGGSYEQYF
TRBJ1-5	NA	TRBV5-5	NA	TGTGCCAGCAGCTTGACCACAGGGAACAATCAGCCCCAGCATTTT	CASSLTTGNNQPQHF
TRBJ2-3	NA	TRBV20-1	TRBD2	TGCAGTGCTGCCCGGACTAGTACGCAGTATTTT	CSAARTSTQYF